One sample yielded the 6 T cell receptor beta chains listed below, sequenced in a study of blood T cell repertoires in COVID-19. Only in-frame clones appear in the TCRdb table, and some are missing; sequencing was by immunoSEQ multiplex PCR. The sample yields 100,000 or so clones, roughly 70% seen once. Sequenced material: peripheral blood. The receptors were gathered from a woman of 80 years or more with acute or convalescent COVID-19.

This clone has only one observation. The chain carries TRBV15 and TRBJ1-2, with no clear D. Per germline, CDR1 LNHNV and CDR2 YYDKDF (reference sequence). V was pared by 5 bases and J by 5 bases, with 15 bases between. The CDR3 runs to 14 residues. The CDR3 region has the DNA TGTGCCACCAGCTTAGGGAGGGCAGCGTATGGCTACACCTTC. As protein: CATSLGRAAYGYTF.

This clone occurred once. The V call is TRBV7-2, the J call TRBJ2-3; TRBD1 might be the D (5 bases). Germline-derived CDR1 and CDR2 are SGHTA and FQGNSA. CDR3 size: 15 residues. Trimming removed 4 bases at V and 0 bases at J, with 11 bases between. CDR3 in amino acids: CASSSQGTSTDTQYF. CDR3 bases: TGTGCCAGCAGCTCCCAGGGCACTAGCACAGATACGCAGTATTTT. The full variable domain, in which reference TRBV7-2 and TRBJ2-3 provide the parts outside the CDR3, is GAGVSQSPSNKVTEKGKDVELRCDPISGHTALYWYRQSLGQGLEFLIYFQGNSAPDKSGLPSDRFSAERTGGSVSTLTIQRTQQEDSAVYLCASSSQGTSTDTQYFGPGTRLTVL.

The chain recombines TRBV29-1 with TRBJ2-1, with D possibly TRBD2 on 7 matching bases. This CDR3 is built from 16 residues. V lost 4 bases, J lost 3 bases, and 19 bases lay in between. The germline CDR1 and CDR2 sequences are SQVTM and ANQGSEA. The DNA for the CDR3 is TGCAGCGTTGTGGCGGGGGCACTAGCGAACTACAATGAGCAGTTCTTC. As protein: CSVVAGALANYNEQFF.

Worth noting for this clone: Just one base apart from a much larger clone, this may be a read error. The chain joins TRBV12-3 or TRBV12-4 to TRBJ1-1, with 7 nucleotides matching TRBD1. V was clipped by 4 bases and J by 1 base; unmatched bases: 0. The CDR3 is 13 residues long. The CDR3 protein is CASSWDRNTEAFF. Here the CDR3 DNA reads TGTGCCAGCAGTTGGGACAGGAACACTGAAGCTTTCTTT.

This clone was recorded a few times. The V gene is TRBV6-1, the J gene TRBJ1-1; TRBD1 aligns across 7 bases. Germline V gene sequence: CDR1 MNHNS, CDR2 SASEGT. This CDR3 is 14 amino acids long. J gave up 5 bases and V 3 bases, and 6 bases lay outside the gene matches. In DNA form, the CDR3 reads TGTGCCAGCAGTGACATTAGGGGGCGGACTGAAGCTTTCTTT. Protein sequence: CASSDIRGRTEAFF.

This clone was counted a few times. The chain joins TRBV6-5 to TRBJ1-1; tentative D call: TRBD1 (5 bases). CDR3 length equals 14 residues. V was trimmed by 2 bases and J by 8 bases, leaving 15 bases between them. Germline CDR1 is MNHEY and CDR2 is SVGAGI. CDR3 sequence: CASSYAQGSLEAFF. CDR3 DNA sequence: TGTGCCAGCAGTTACGCGCAGGGCTCACTCGAAGCTTTCTTT.